One and the same sample provided the 32 T cell receptor beta chains below, sequenced in a study of cytomegalovirus exposure and HLA in healthy donors (dated by TCRdb to 2015 to 2018). Receptor amplification or capture employed the immunoSEQ multiplex PCR assay. The multiplex PCR relied on a mix of 60 forward primers for TCR Vbeta segments and 13 reverse primers for TCR Jbeta segments. TCRdb's version of the immuneACCESS table is confined to in-frame rearrangements and falls short of the full clone set. An unresolved V gene accounts for under half of the shortfall where checked; the remainder is of unknown origin. The sample table contains about 140,000 clones; only one count was recorded for more than 55% of them. In total, the top ten clones hold 5.5% to 7% of the sample. The specimen was PBMCs. The receptors shown here come from a woman aged 60-70 years in good health and CMV-seronegative.

This chain uses TRBV7-2 with TRBJ2-6, with TRBD1 as a possible D gene (6 bases). V lost 6 bases to trimming and J lost 2 bases, with 20 bases between them. The CDR3 is made up of 18 amino acids. Germline V gene data show CDR1 as SGHTA and CDR2 as FQGNSA. The CDR3 is CASSYAGHRATGANVLTF. DNA for the CDR3: TGTGCCAGCAGTTACGCAGGGCACAGGGCGACTGGGGCCAACGTCCTGACTTTC. Together with reference TRBV7-2 and TRBJ2-6, the CDR3 gives the full variable domain: GAGVSQSPSNKVTEKGKDVELRCDPISGHTALYWYRQSLGQGLEFLIYFQGNSAPDKSGLPSDRFSAERTGGSVSTLTIQRTQQEDSAVYLCASSYAGHRATGANVLTFGAGSRLTVL.

The chain recombines TRBV21-1 with TRBJ2-7; the table's D call, TRBD2, has no DNA check behind it. TRBV21-1 is annotated as a pseudogene. The CDR3 length is 17 residues. The DNA of the CDR3 is TGTGCCAGCAGCAAAAGATCTAGCGGGAGGGGGTGCGACGAGCAGTACTTC. This encodes CASSKRSSGRGCDEQYF.

This rearrangement joins TRBV5-5 to TRBJ2-1, with TRBD1 identical over 7 bases. Unmatched junction bases numbered 11, after V lost 4 bases and J lost 4 bases. Germline V CDR1 and CDR2: SGHKS, YYEKEE (reference sequence). CDR3 length: 16 amino acids. This chain's CDR3 is CASSNTGDFRYNEQFF. The CDR3 region has the DNA TGTGCCAGCAGCAATACAGGGGATTTTAGGTACAATGAGCAGTTCTTC.

V usage is TRBV6-5 and J usage is TRBJ2-2; D gene uncertain. V lost 2 bases and J lost 4, with 8 bases in between. The CDR3 is 14 amino acids. Germline-derived CDR1 and CDR2 are MNHEY and SVGAGI. As DNA, the CDR3 is TGTGCCAGCAGTTACGCAGCGACCACCGGGGAGCTGTTTTTT. Its translation: CASSYAATTGELFF.

This clone has more than one count but fewer than ten. The chain uses TRBV20-1 and TRBJ1-1; tentatively, D is TRBD1 (5 bases). Trimming took off 0 bases at V and 11 bases at J, with 10 bases between the two ends. Per germline, CDR1 DFQATT and CDR2 SNEGSKA (reference sequence). This CDR3 region has 11 residues. The CDR3 bases are TGCAGTGCTAGAGAAGGGGCTCGGGCTTTCTTT. Translation: CSAREGARAFF.

The CDR3 nucleotides read TGTGCCAGCAGCGCTAACCTCGAGTACACCTTC. The encoded protein is CASSANLEYTF. This rearrangement joins TRBV9 to TRBJ1-2; D gene ambiguous. CDR1 SGDLS and CDR2 YYNGEE come from the germline V gene. The CDR3 has 11 residues. Trimming stripped 3 bases from V and 11 bases from J, with 11 bases between.

V and J are TRBV6-6 and TRBJ1-1; TRBD1 might be the D (5 bases). Per germline, CDR1 MNHNY and CDR2 SVGAGI (reference sequence). The CDR3 loop spans 14 amino acids. Trimming removed 6 bases from V and 0 bases from J, with 11 bases in between. CDR3 protein: CASRDTLMNTEAFF. DNA for the CDR3: TGTGCCAGCAGGGACACTTTAATGAACACTGAAGCTTTCTTT.

This chain joins TRBV5-1 and TRBJ2-3; a weak D match, TRBD1 (5 bases). CDR3 length: 15 residues. V dropped 0 bases and J dropped 2 bases, with 10 bases sitting between them. CDR1 and CDR2 (germline): SGHRS, YFSETQ. The CDR3 protein is CASSLATGFTDTQYF. The CDR3 region has the DNA TGCGCCAGCAGCTTGGCTACAGGTTTCACAGATACGCAGTATTTT.

The chain is built from TRBV7-4 and TRBJ2-2, with D possibly being TRBD1 (6 bases). The ends were cut back, 3 bases at V and 7 bases at J, with 12 bases in the middle. The CDR3 is made up of 14 amino acids. Per germline, CDR1 SGHVT and CDR2 SQSDAQ. CDR3 in DNA: TGTGCCAGCAGCTTTCCTACAGGGTGCGGGGAGCTGTTTTTT. Its protein is CASSFPTGCGELFF.

This rearrangement joins TRBV2 to TRBJ2-2, with a possible D match to TRBD2 (5 bases). There are 15 residues in the CDR3. Germline CDR1 SNHLY, CDR2 FYNNEI. Trimming took off 7 bases at V and 2 bases at J, with 14 bases between the two ends. CDR3 nucleotides: TGTGCCAGCACGGTGGGCGGGCCCAACACCGGGGAGCTGTTTTTT. This sequence encodes CASTVGGPNTGELFF.

The V call is TRBV19, the J call TRBJ1-2, with D maybe TRBD1 (5 bases). The CDR3 runs to 15 residues. The germline V gene encodes CDR1 LNHDA and CDR2 SQIVND (reference sequence). The V and J ends lost 5 bases and 0 bases respectively, with 13 bases between them. CDR3 sequence: CASSPQGTSNYGYTF. Written as DNA, the CDR3 is TGTGCCAGTAGTCCCCAGGGTACTTCTAACTATGGCTACACCTTC. The entire variable domain, with the rest obtained from reference TRBV19 and TRBJ1-2, is as follows: DGGITQSPKYLFRKEGQNVTLSCEQNLNHDAMYWYRQDPGQGLRLIYYSQIVNDFQKGDIAEGYSVSREKKESFPLTVTSAQKNPTAFYLCASSPQGTSNYGYTFGSGTRLTVV.

Notes on this clone: The sample holds other DNA sequences that translate to the same CDR3. The chain couples TRBV5-1 to TRBJ1-3, with D hard to call. The CDR3 runs 15 residues. V shed 0 bases and J shed 0 bases, with 7 bases lying between them. CDR1 SGHRS and CDR2 YFSETQ come from the germline V gene. The CDR3 sequence: CASSLGQASGNTIYF. In DNA form, the CDR3 reads TGCGCCAGCAGCTTGGGTCAGGCCTCTGGAAACACCATATATTTT.

The chain is built from TRBV6-5 and TRBJ2-1, with 7 bases identical to TRBD1. Per the germline V gene, CDR1 is MNHEY and CDR2 is SVGAGI. This CDR3 is 14 amino acids long. With 10 bases clipped from V and 6 bases from J, the junction kept 12 bases outside the gene matches. This chain's CDR3 is CATRKGQVVNEQFF. The CDR3 DNA is TGTGCCACCAGGAAAGGACAGGTGGTCAATGAGCAGTTCTTC.

Concerning this clone itself: The sample carries other DNA sequences with the same CDR3. This sequence joins TRBV27 and TRBJ1-5, with 7 bases identical to TRBD1. Germline loops: CDR1 MNHEY, CDR2 SMNVEV (reference sequence). V shed 0 bases and J 0 bases; nucleotides not matched to a gene: 2. The CDR3 contains 16 residues. CDR3 sequence reads: CASSLSGQHSNQPQHF. The CDR3 DNA is TGTGCCAGCAGTTTATCGGGACAGCATAGCAATCAGCCCCAGCATTTT.

The chain is built from TRBV27 and TRBJ1-1, with 9 positions matching TRBD1. Germline CDR1 and CDR2: MNHEY and SMNVEV (reference sequence). J lost 1 base, V lost 5 bases, and 8 bases had no gene match. The CDR3 consists of 16 residues. The CDR3 region is CASSRRQGVSNTEAFF. The CDR3 DNA follows: TGTGCCAGCAGTCGCCGACAGGGGGTCTCGAACACTGAAGCTTTCTTT.

The V call is TRBV5-1, the J call TRBJ2-2; 11 bases line up with TRBD2. The CDR3 has 17 residues. In germline, CDR1 is SGHRS, CDR2 YFSETQ. Trimming removed 2 bases from V and 0 bases from J; junction bases left unmatched: 3. CDR3 nucleotide sequence: TGCGCCAGCAGCTTCGGTAGCGGGGGGGCGAACACCGGGGAGCTGTTTTTT. Protein product: CASSFGSGGANTGELFF. Complete variable domain (other parts from reference TRBV5-1 and TRBJ2-2): KAGVTQTPRYLIKTRGQQVTLSCSPISGHRSVSWYQQTPGQGLQFLFEYFSETQRNKGNFPGRFSGRQFSNSRSEMNVSTLELGDSALYLCASSFGSGGANTGELFFGEGSRLTVL.

This sequence joins TRBV5-4 and TRBJ2-7; D uncertain. Per the germline V gene, CDR1 is SGHNT and CDR2 is YYREEE (reference sequence). V was pared by 9 bases and J by 3 bases, with 13 bases between. This CDR3 is 12 amino acids long. As DNA, the CDR3 is TGTGCCATGAGAGGCGGAGTCTACGAGCAGTACTTC. Its protein is CAMRGGVYEQYF.

The chain links TRBV10-3 to TRBJ1-3; D is possibly TRBD1 (5 bases). Trimming stripped 0 bases from V and 2 bases from J, with 8 bases between. Germline V gene sequence: CDR1 ENHRY, CDR2 SYGVKD. This CDR3 has 15 amino acids. CDR3 bases: TGTGCCATCAGTGAGTCGGGGCTCCCTGGAAACACCATATATTTT. Translation gives CAISESGLPGNTIYF.

Written as DNA, the CDR3 is TGTGCCAGCAGTTCGGGGGGGAGGGGAAGGGGTAATGAAAAACTGTTTTTT. Amino acid sequence: CASSSGGRGRGNEKLFF. The chain joins TRBV28 to TRBJ1-4, with a possible D match to TRBD1 (5 bases). Looked up from germline, CDR1 is MDHEN and CDR2 is SYDVKM. The CDR3 covers 17 residues. V was clipped by 4 bases and J by 4 bases, with 19 bases between them.

The chain couples TRBV9 to TRBJ2-5, with D tentatively TRBD2 (6 bases). V dropped 0 bases and J dropped 2 bases, with 11 bases sitting between them. In germline, CDR1 is SGDLS, CDR2 YYNGEE. The CDR3 contains 15 residues. The CDR3 bases are TGTGCCAGCAGCGTAGGCGCCCGGGGGCAAGAGACCCAGTACTTC. It yields the protein CASSVGARGQETQYF.

This chain joins TRBV11-2 and TRBJ2-1; 14 bases match TRBD2. Germline-derived CDR1 and CDR2 are SGHAT and FQNNGV. With V trimmed by 5 bases and J by 2 bases, 2 bases remained unmatched. The CDR3 has 16 residues. The CDR3 spells CASSRLAGGTYNEQFF. The CDR3 DNA follows: TGTGCCAGCAGCCGACTAGCGGGGGGGACCTACAATGAGCAGTTCTTC.

The genes are TRBV7-8 and TRBJ2-3; TRBD2 is a possible D gene (6 bases). V lost 4 bases and J lost 4, with 18 bases in between. In germline, CDR1 is SGHVS, CDR2 FQNEAQ. This CDR3 region has 16 residues. CDR3 sequence reads: CASSSRGWGASDTQYF. The CDR3 nucleotides are TGTGCCAGCAGCTCCCGGGGGTGGGGAGCCTCAGATACGCAGTATTTT. The full variable domain, completed using reference TRBV7-8 and TRBJ2-3, is GAGVSQSPRYKVAKRGQDVALRCDPISGHVSLFWYQQALGQGPEFLTYFQNEAQLDKSGLPSDRFFAERPEGSVSTLKIQRTQQEDSAVYLCASSSRGWGASDTQYFGPGTRLTVL.

Of note for this clone: The sample contains more than one DNA sequence encoding this CDR3. The chain uses TRBV19 and TRBJ1-1; the D is unclear. The V end was cut by 4 bases, the J end by 1 base, with 7 bases between. This CDR3 region has 13 residues. Germline-derived CDR1 and CDR2 are LNHDA and SQIVND (reference sequence). The CDR3 loop is CASSRRENTEAFF. Here the CDR3 DNA reads TGTGCCAGTAGTAGGCGGGAGAACACTGAAGCTTTCTTT.

This clone has a single count. The same CDR3 can be traced to other DNA sequences in this sample. V usage is TRBV5-1 and J usage is TRBJ2-3; 11 nucleotides line up with TRBD2. The length of the CDR3 is 15 residues. V trimming: 4 bases; J trimming: 1 base; junction bases outside the gene matches: 2. Germline V gives CDR1 SGHRS, CDR2 YFSETQ. The chain's CDR3 is CASSTGLAGTDTQYF. In nucleotides, the CDR3 is TGCGCCAGCAGCACGGGACTAGCGGGCACAGATACGCAGTATTTT.

J is TRBJ2-2 and V is TRBV7-2; 8 nucleotides align to TRBD2. After removal of 2 bases from V and 1 base from J, the junction contained 6 bases not matched to a gene. Germline assignment: CDR1 SGHTA and CDR2 FQGNSA. The CDR3 has 17 amino acids. This CDR3 reads CASSLNTLAGNTGELFF. Here the CDR3 DNA reads TGTGCCAGCAGCTTAAATACCCTAGCGGGGAACACCGGGGAGCTGTTTTTT.

With respect to this clone: A read error may produce the germline difference seen at one junction end. The chain combines TRBV5-1 with TRBJ2-5; 12 nucleotides line up with TRBD1. Matching the DNA end better, TRBJ2-7 makes the J call doubtful. The germline V gene encodes CDR1 SGHRS and CDR2 YFSETQ. This CDR3 comprises 18 residues. The CDR3: CASSSRATGTGGSHEQYF. In DNA form, the CDR3 reads TGCGCCAGCAGCTCCAGGGCTACCGGGACAGGGGGCTCCCACGAGCAGTACTTC.

This clone was seen more than once but under ten times. The chain uses TRBV19 and TRBJ2-1; 7 bases are a match to TRBD1. This CDR3 region has 15 residues. Trimming at V came to 1 base and at J to 4 bases, leaving 4 bases not matched to a gene. Germline lookup yields CDR1 LNHDA and CDR2 SQIVND (reference sequence). The CDR3 bases are TGTGCCAGTAGTATAGGGGGGACAGTATACAATGAGCAGTTCTTC. It specifies CASSIGGTVYNEQFF.

This clone was picked up a small number of times. This chain links TRBV18 with TRBJ1-1, with 8 bases fitting TRBD1. Losses at the gene ends were 3 bases for V and 2 bases for J; bases not matched to a gene: 5. Germline V lookup: CDR1 KGHSH, CDR2 LQKENI. The CDR3 loop spans 15 amino acids. The CDR3: CASSPRDRPNTEAFF. The DNA of the CDR3 is TGTGCCAGCTCACCGCGGGACAGGCCTAACACTGAAGCTTTCTTT.

CDR3 amino acids: CASSLAGDRGGYTF. CDR3 in DNA: TGTGCCAGCAGCTTAGCAGGGGACAGGGGTGGCTACACCTTC. This chain links TRBV7-2 with TRBJ1-2; TRBD1 matches at 10 bases. From germline, CDR1 is SGHTA and CDR2 FQGNSA. After removal of 0 bases from V and 7 bases from J, the junction contained 2 bases not matched to a gene. The CDR3 consists of 14 residues.

V gene TRBV7-8 combines with J gene TRBJ2-3, with 8 positions matching TRBD2. Germline CDR1 and CDR2: SGHVS and FQNEAQ. The CDR3 has 14 amino acids. V trimming: 8 bases; J trimming: 2 bases; junction bases outside the gene matches: 6. DNA of the CDR3: TGTGCCAGCCTGAGCGGGGGAGTCACAGATACGCAGTATTTT. The encoded protein is CASLSGGVTDTQYF.

The chain combines TRBV7-2 with TRBJ2-5; D uncertain. From germline, CDR1 is SGHTA and CDR2 FQGNSA. The length of the CDR3 is 12 residues. V dropped 5 bases and J dropped 4 bases, with 8 bases sitting between them. As DNA, the CDR3 is TGTGCCAGCAGCACTCCAAGAGAGACCCAGTACTTC. Translating gives CASSTPRETQYF.

The chain combines TRBV19 with TRBJ1-5, with 10 positions matching TRBD1. Germline CDR1 is LNHDA and CDR2 is SQIVND (reference sequence). After removal of 10 bases from V and 0 bases from J, the junction contained 9 bases not matched to a gene. The CDR3 is 16 residues long. The CDR3 protein is CATRGTGVYSNQPQHF. The CDR3 nucleotides read TGTGCCACGCGGGGGACAGGGGTATATAGCAATCAGCCCCAGCATTTT.